Below, 30 T cell receptor beta chains from the same sample are listed, as sequenced in a study of T-cell reconstitution after alpha-beta-depleted transplantation in children. Unique molecular identifiers were used in preparing the TCRbeta library. TCRdb reanalysed the PCR reads using MiXCR and keeps one entry per CDR3 protein. The top ten clones hold 3% to 4% of a sample with about 540,000 distinct CDR3 sequences, roughly 18% of them seen once. The sequencing used PBMCs from the stem cell graft donor, collected from the stem cell graft. Receptor source: a human donor who donated a stem cell graft to a child with acute lymphoblastic leukemia.

The chain links TRBV20-1 to TRBJ2-4; D possibly matches TRBD1 or TRBD2 (5 bases each). From germline, CDR1 is DFQATT and CDR2 SNEGSKA (reference sequence). The ends were cut back, 3 bases at V and 0 bases at J, with 18 bases in the middle. CDR3 length equals 17 residues. The CDR3 DNA follows: TGCAGTGCTAGGGGAGAGGGGCGGCAGCCAGCCAAAAACATTCAGTACTTC. Its protein is CSARGEGRQPAKNIQYF.

This clonotype was detected once. The rearrangement links TRBV7-9 to TRBJ2-5; D remains ambiguous. Trimming left V 2 bases short and J 5 bases short, with 15 bases between. The CDR3 length is 15 residues. The V gene's germline CDR1 is SEHNR and CDR2 FQNEAQ (reference sequence). The CDR3 region is CASSLNPASRETQYF. CDR3 nucleotide sequence: TGTGCCAGCAGCTTAAACCCCGCTAGTCGGGAGACCCAGTACTTC.

This clonotype was seen a few times. The V and J genes are TRBV27 and TRBJ2-7, with 8 bases matching TRBD2. The CDR3 length is 15 residues. Unmatched junction bases numbered 4, after V lost 3 bases and J lost 0 bases. The germline V gene has CDR1 MNHEY and CDR2 SMNVEV (reference sequence). The CDR3 bases are TGTGCCAGCAGTTTTGGCGGGGGGAGCTCCTACGAGCAGTACTTC. Amino acid sequence: CASSFGGGSSYEQYF.

This clonotype was counted between two and nine times. CDR3 bases: TGTGCCAGCAGCTTAAGTAGTACGGTCTACGAGCAGTACTTC. Translation gives CASSLSSTVYEQYF. The chain links TRBV7-2 to TRBJ2-7; D is ambiguous. The V gene's germline CDR1 is SGHTA and CDR2 FQGNSA. CDR3 length equals 14 residues. V lost 2 bases and J 3 bases, leaving 11 bases between the germline ends.

V and J are TRBV30 and TRBJ1-6, with 7 bases that match TRBD1. Germline-derived CDR1 and CDR2 are GTSNPN and SVGIG (reference sequence). V dropped 2 bases and J dropped 7; count of bases not matched to a gene: 8. This CDR3 contains 15 residues. The CDR3 is CAWSIGGTENSPLHF. In DNA, the CDR3 is TGTGCCTGGAGTATCGGGGGGACAGAGAATTCACCCCTCCACTTT.

This chain connects TRBV6-1 to TRBJ1-2; TRBD1 is a possible D gene (5 bases). The CDR3 is 14 amino acids. Looked up from germline, CDR1 is MNHNS and CDR2 is SASEGT. The V gene lost 6 bases and the J gene lost 5 bases, with 16 bases spanning the gap. CDR3 DNA sequence: TGTGCCAGCAGCCGGACAAGGGGCGAGTATGGCTACACCTTC. Its protein product is CASSRTRGEYGYTF.

The genes are TRBV5-5 and TRBJ1-1; 7 nucleotides align to TRBD1. The germline V gene has CDR1 SGHKS and CDR2 YYEKEE (reference sequence). The CDR3 extends over 15 amino acids. V lost 4 bases, J lost 5 bases, and 11 bases stayed unmatched. The CDR3 region has the DNA TGTGCCAGCAGCCCAATGACAGGGAAATGGACTGAAGCTTTCTTT. This gives the protein CASSPMTGKWTEAFF.

The CDR3 protein is CASSQAASPSYNEQFF. The CDR3 DNA reads TGTGCCAGCAGCCAAGCGGCTAGCCCTTCCTACAATGAGCAGTTCTTC. The chain has TRBV3-1 and TRBJ2-1, with D possibly TRBD2 on 5 matching bases. The ends were cut back, 1 base at V and 1 base at J, with 11 bases in the middle. CDR3 length: 16 amino acids. Germline V gives CDR1 LGHDT, CDR2 YNNKEL (reference sequence).

This clonotype has only a few counts. The J gene is TRBJ2-6, the V gene TRBV12-3 or TRBV12-4; 8 bases fit TRBD1. V shed 6 bases, J shed 3 bases, and the junction held 10 bases outside the gene matches. The CDR3 runs 17 residues. CDR3 nucleotide sequence: TGTGCCAGCAGCTTCAGGCAGGGGGCTGTTGGGGCCAACGTCCTGACTTTC. It yields the protein CASSFRQGAVGANVLTF.

The rearrangement joins TRBV5-6 to TRBJ2-1, with TRBD2 matching over 12 bases. CDR3 length equals 17 residues. Per the germline V gene, CDR1 is SGHDT and CDR2 is YYEEEE. V was clipped by 1 base and J by 4 bases; unmatched bases: 6. Here the CDR3 reads CASSLWGTSGFYNEQFF. The CDR3 DNA sequence: TGTGCCAGCAGCTTGTGGGGGACTAGCGGGTTTTACAATGAGCAGTTCTTC.

The chain links TRBV21-1 to TRBJ1-5; the table gives TRBD1 as D, unverified against the DNA. TRBV21-1 is flagged as a pseudogene. This CDR3 region has 16 residues. The CDR3 region is CASSFQGRGGNQPQHF. CDR3 sequence (DNA): TGTGCCAGCAGTTTCCAGGGGAGAGGGGGCAATCAGCCCCAGCATTTT.

The chain combines TRBV4-2 with TRBJ2-7; D unclear. CDR3 length: 14 amino acids. Per germline, CDR1 LGHNA and CDR2 YNFKEQ. V lost 1 base to trimming and J lost 0 bases, with 7 bases between them. The CDR3 nucleotides are TGTGCCAGCAGCCAAGCCCTAAGCTCCTACGAGCAGTACTTC. Protein sequence: CASSQALSSYEQYF.

This clonotype was seen a few times. The chain recombines TRBV5-1 with TRBJ2-1; 8 nucleotides match TRBD1. This CDR3 contains 15 residues. CDR1 is SGHRS, CDR2 YFSETQ, per germline. The V segment lost 4 bases and the J segment 4 bases; nucleotides outside the gene matches: 7. Here the CDR3 DNA reads TGCGCCAGCAGCGCCCGGGACAGGATTTACAATGAGCAGTTCTTC. Translated: CASSARDRIYNEQFF.

The chain has TRBV6-1 and TRBJ2-3, with 9 nucleotides matching TRBD1. This CDR3 comprises 15 residues. Germline V gives CDR1 MNHNS, CDR2 SASEGT. With V trimmed by 8 bases and J by 6 bases, 12 bases remained unmatched. In nucleotides, the CDR3 is TGTGCCAGCTTATGGGACAGGGCACAAAGGGATACGCAGTATTTT. This gives the protein CASLWDRAQRDTQYF.

In this sample, this clonotype turned up a few times. The chain is built from TRBV6-2 or TRBV6-3 and TRBJ2-7; 9 bases align to TRBD2. CDR1 is MNHEY and CDR2 is SVGEGT in the germline V gene. The CDR3 sequence is 14 residues long. Trimming at V came to 5 bases and at J to 7 bases, leaving 9 bases not matched to a gene. CDR3 sequence reads: CASSLVAGAGEQYF. In DNA form, the CDR3 reads TGTGCCAGCAGTCTTGTAGCGGGAGCGGGTGAGCAGTACTTC.

This clonotype was observed a handful of times. The genes are TRBV25-1 and TRBJ1-4, with 8 bases aligning to TRBD1. The V gene end was trimmed by 6 bases and the J gene end by 7 bases; junction bases not matched to a gene: 10. This CDR3 has 15 amino acids. Looked up from germline, CDR1 is MGHDK and CDR2 is SYGVNS. CDR3 in amino acids: CASRATGDGGEKLFF. The CDR3 DNA follows: TGTGCCAGCAGGGCGACAGGGGATGGAGGTGAAAAACTGTTTTTT. The entire variable domain, with the rest obtained from reference TRBV25-1 and TRBJ1-4, is as follows: EADIYQTPRYLVIGTGKKITLECSQTMGHDKMYWYQQDPGMELHLIHYSYGVNSTEKGDLSSESTVSRIRTEHFPLTLESARPSHTSQYLCASRATGDGGEKLFFGSGTQLSVL.

There are a few counts of this clonotype. The chain is built from TRBV11-2 and TRBJ2-3; D is unclear. Between the trimmed V and J ends, which lost 4 bases and 6 bases, there was a span of 8 bases. Germline V gene data show CDR1 as SGHAT and CDR2 as FQNNGV. The CDR3 extends over 12 amino acids. The CDR3 here is CASSYGEDTQYF. CDR3 bases: TGTGCCAGCAGCTATGGTGAGGATACGCAGTATTTT.

This clonotype was detected only a few times. The rearrangement uses TRBV6-2 or TRBV6-3 and TRBJ2-7; 9 bases are shared with TRBD2. CDR3 size: 18 residues. Germline CDR1 is MNHEY and CDR2 is SVGEGT. Trimming cost V 6 bases and J 0 bases; bases outside gene matches: 15. The CDR3 sequence is CASSWVILAGDISYEQYF. CDR3 sequence (DNA): TGTGCCAGCAGCTGGGTTATATTAGCGGGAGACATCTCCTACGAGCAGTACTTC.

This clonotype was counted only a few times. The J gene is TRBJ2-7, the V gene TRBV6-5; D not resolved. Trimming shortened V by 2 bases and J by 6 bases, and 11 bases separated the two germline ends. This CDR3 is built from 13 residues. CDR1 and CDR2 from the germline V gene are MNHEY and SVGAGI. As DNA, the CDR3 is TGTGCCAGCAGTTACGCCACCCTCTCCGAGCAGTACTTC. It encodes CASSYATLSEQYF.

This clonotype was observed a few times. The chain has TRBV15 and TRBJ1-5, with 9 bases matching TRBD1. Unmatched junction bases numbered 13, after V lost 4 bases and J lost 3 bases. CDR1 is LNHNV, CDR2 YYDKDF, per germline (reference sequence). The CDR3 has 18 amino acids. The CDR3 nucleotides are TGTGCCACCAGCACCCAATTGGGACAGGGCCTCCACAATCAGCCCCAGCATTTT. Amino acids: CATSTQLGQGLHNQPQHF.

The chain carries TRBV9 and TRBJ2-1; 7 positions match TRBD2. Trimming at V came to 4 bases and at J to 0 bases, leaving 10 bases not matched to a gene. The germline CDR1 and CDR2 sequences are SGDLS and YYNGEE. This CDR3 has 17 amino acids. The CDR3: CASSPPRRESSYNEQFF. In DNA, the CDR3 is TGTGCCAGCAGCCCGCCCAGGCGGGAGAGCTCCTACAATGAGCAGTTCTTC.

This clonotype was seen only once. V and J are TRBV20-1 and TRBJ2-7; TRBD2 might be the D (5 bases). The CDR3 length is 14 residues. Trimming took off 0 bases at V and 5 bases at J, with 14 bases between the two ends. CDR1 is DFQATT and CDR2 is SNEGSKA in the germline V gene (reference sequence). The CDR3: CSARDTSSGDEQYF. The CDR3 bases are TGCAGTGCTAGAGATACTAGTAGTGGCGACGAGCAGTACTTC.

The rearrangement joins TRBV9 to TRBJ2-1; the D gene is possibly TRBD1 (6 bases). The CDR3 length is 15 residues. The germline gives CDR1 SGDLS, CDR2 YYNGEE. V lost 3 bases, J lost 2 bases, and 12 bases lay in between. The CDR3 is CASSGPAGAYNEQFF. CDR3 nucleotides: TGTGCCAGCAGCGGCCCGGCAGGGGCCTACAATGAGCAGTTCTTC.

This clonotype showed up just a few times. This chain links TRBV24-1 with TRBJ1-5; 8 nucleotides agree with TRBD1. The V and J ends lost 7 bases and 2 bases, in that order; junction bases with no gene match: 6. CDR1 is KGHDR, CDR2 SFDVKD, per germline. This CDR3 comprises 15 residues. CDR3 in amino acids: CATSSGGIGNQPQHF. DNA for the CDR3: TGTGCCACCAGCTCAGGGGGCATCGGCAATCAGCCCCAGCATTTT.

V and J are TRBV4-2 and TRBJ1-1; the D gene is possibly TRBD1 (6 bases). Trimming took off 3 bases at V and 1 base at J, with 12 bases between the two ends. Germline V gene data show CDR1 as LGHNA and CDR2 as YNFKEQ. This CDR3 is 15 amino acids long. The CDR3 nucleotides are TGTGCCAGCAGCCACGATGGACAGCCGAACACTGAAGCTTTCTTT. The encoded protein is CASSHDGQPNTEAFF.

This clonotype showed up just a few times. V and J are TRBV5-1 and TRBJ2-7; D possibly corresponds to TRBD2 (6 bases). Germline V gene lookup returns CDR1 SGHRS and CDR2 YFSETQ. This CDR3 is 16 amino acids long. V shed 3 bases and J shed 5 bases, with 21 bases lying between them. Here the CDR3 DNA reads TGCGCCAGCAGCTGGGGGGATGCGGGGACGAAGGACGAGCAGTACTTC. Translating it yields CASSWGDAGTKDEQYF.

The genes are TRBV12-3 or TRBV12-4 and TRBJ2-7; weak D call: TRBD1 (5 bases). V was shortened by 7 bases and J by 2 bases, with 21 bases between the two germline ends. This CDR3 spans 16 amino acids. The CDR3 DNA follows: TGTGCCAGCACCCCCCCGAGGCAGGGTGGCACCTACGAGCAGTACTTC. It specifies CASTPPRQGGTYEQYF.

This clonotype was recorded a few times. V usage is TRBV7-8 and J usage is TRBJ2-7; 12 nucleotides line up with TRBD1. This CDR3 region has 15 residues. Germline CDR1 and CDR2: SGHVS and FQNEAQ. J gave up 6 bases and V 5 bases, and 8 bases lay outside the gene matches. In nucleotides, the CDR3 is TGTGCCAGCAGCCAACCCGGGACAGGGGGCTTCGAGCAGTACTTC. Translated, it gives CASSQPGTGGFEQYF.

The CDR3 bases are TGCAGTGCTTTCTATGGCTACACCTTC. This codes for CSAFYGYTF. This chain joins TRBV20-1 and TRBJ1-2, with no clear D. V was trimmed by 5 bases and J by 4 bases, leaving 2 bases between them. Germline V CDR1 and CDR2: DFQATT, SNEGSKA (reference sequence). This CDR3 is built from 9 residues.

This clonotype was seen more than once but under ten times. V and J are TRBV4-1 and TRBJ2-3; the D call may be TRBD1 or TRBD2 (5 bases each). The CDR3 length is 16 residues. Germline values: CDR1 MGHRA, CDR2 YSYEKL. V was shortened by 1 base and J by 0 bases, with 11 bases between the two germline ends. The CDR3 region is CASSQGPGRSTDTQYF. The CDR3 region has the DNA TGCGCCAGCAGCCAAGGTCCGGGACGCAGCACAGATACGCAGTATTTT.